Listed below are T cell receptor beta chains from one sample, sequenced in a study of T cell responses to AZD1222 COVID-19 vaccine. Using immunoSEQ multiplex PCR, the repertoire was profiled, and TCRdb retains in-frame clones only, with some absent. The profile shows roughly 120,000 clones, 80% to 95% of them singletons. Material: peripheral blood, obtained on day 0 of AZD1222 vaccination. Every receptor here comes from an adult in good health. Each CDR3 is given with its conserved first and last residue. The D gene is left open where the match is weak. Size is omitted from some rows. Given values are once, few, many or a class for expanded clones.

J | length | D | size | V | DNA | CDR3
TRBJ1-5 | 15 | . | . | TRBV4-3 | TGCGCCAGCAGCCAAGGCATCCATAGCAATCAGCCCCAGCATTTT | CASSQGIHSNQPQHF
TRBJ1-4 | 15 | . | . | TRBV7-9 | TGTGCCAGCAGCTTAGGGGGGGCTGGAAGGGAAAAACTGTTTTTT | CASSLGGAGREKLFF
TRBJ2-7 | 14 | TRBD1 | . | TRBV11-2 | TGTGCCAGCAGCCCAATCCAGGGACAGGCCGAGCAGTACTTC | CASSPIQGQAEQYF
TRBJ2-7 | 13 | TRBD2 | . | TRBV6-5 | TGTGCCAGCAGTTACTCAAGCGGGGACGAGCAGTACTTC | CASSYSSGDEQYF
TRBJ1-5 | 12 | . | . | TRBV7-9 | TGTGCCAGCAGCACATCGAGTCAGCCCCAGCATTTT | CASSTSSQPQHF
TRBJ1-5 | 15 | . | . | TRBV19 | TGTGCCACCGTACCAAGGACCGGGGAAGGTAGGCCCCAGCATTTT | CATVPRTGEGRPQHF
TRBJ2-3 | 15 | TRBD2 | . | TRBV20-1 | TGCAGTGCTAGTTGGCGGGGGGGCGGAGCAGATACGCAGTATTTT | CSASWRGGGADTQYF
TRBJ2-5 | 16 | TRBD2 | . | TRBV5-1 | TGCGCCAGCAGCTTAAGAGCGGGGGGTGAAGGGGAGACCCAGTACTTC | CASSLRAGGEGETQYF
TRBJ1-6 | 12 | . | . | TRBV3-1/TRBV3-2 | TGTGCCAGCAGCCAAGATTCGCCACCCCTCCACTTT | CASSQDSPPLHF
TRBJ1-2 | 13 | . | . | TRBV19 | TGTGCCAGTAGTATCAGGGCTAACTATGGCTACACCTTC | CASSIRANYGYTF
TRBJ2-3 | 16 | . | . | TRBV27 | TGTGCCAGCAGGGAGGGGGCCCCTGGGGGGACAGATACGCAGTATTTT | CASREGAPGGTDTQYF
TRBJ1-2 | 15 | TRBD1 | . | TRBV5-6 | TGTGCCAGCAGCTCTCTCAACAGGGGGCATTATGGCTACACCTTC | CASSSLNRGHYGYTF
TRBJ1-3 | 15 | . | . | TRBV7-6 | TGTGCCAGCAGCCCCTTCCCGGGGTCTGGAAACACCATATATTTT | CASSPFPGSGNTIYF
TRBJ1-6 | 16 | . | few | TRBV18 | TGTGCCAGCTCACTCAAAAGCAGCTCCTATAATTCACCCCTCCACTTT | CASSLKSSSYNSPLHF
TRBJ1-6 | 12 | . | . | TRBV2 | TGTGCCACCCAGGGAAATAATTCACCCCTCCACTTT | CATQGNNSPLHF
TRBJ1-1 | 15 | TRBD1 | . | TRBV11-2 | TGTGCCAGCAGTTTCCGCAGGGGGCGGTACACTGAAGCTTTCTTT | CASSFRRGRYTEAFF
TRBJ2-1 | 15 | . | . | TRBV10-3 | TGTGCCATCAGTGAGTCTGGGGGGCCGGGCTATGAGCAGTTCTTC | CAISESGGPGYEQFF